One and the same sample provided the 32 T cell receptor beta chains below, sequenced in a study of beta chain features in type 1 diabetes. Sequenced material consisted of expressed TCRB transcripts (all of the isolated RNA was reverse transcribed). The method was immunoSEQ multiplex PCR; TCRdb's version includes in-frame clones alone and lacks a portion of them. This table has roughly 150,000 clones, about 9% appearing once. These TCRs are of unknown antigen specificity. Study-wide findings and caveats: Shortening of TCRB CDR3s, moderate but significant, appeared in all four CD4+ subsets of Type 1 diabetes patients.

The sample consisted of central memory CD4+ T cells from blood. The source of these receptors is a young woman with type 1 diabetes.

The chain employs TRBV6-6 and TRBJ2-7, with no clear D. The V and J ends lost 6 bases and 2 bases respectively, with 11 bases between them. CDR3 size: 13 residues. Germline V gene sequence: CDR1 MNHNY, CDR2 SVGAGI (reference sequence). The CDR3 nucleotides read TGTGCCAGCAGGCCTGGAGAAGCCTACGAGCAGTACTTC. This gives the protein CASRPGEAYEQYF.

This clone was observed a few times. V is TRBV11-2 and J is TRBJ2-7, with TRBD2 matching 11 bases. From germline, CDR1 is SGHAT and CDR2 FQNNGV. The J segment lost 6 bases and the V segment lost 5 bases, leaving 3 bases of the junction unmatched. This CDR3 region has 13 residues. CDR3 protein: CASSKLAGAEQYF. CDR3 in DNA: TGTGCCAGCAGCAAACTAGCGGGAGCCGAGCAGTACTTC. Drawing the rest from reference TRBV11-2 and TRBJ2-7, the complete variable domain is EAGVAQSPRYKIIEKRQSVAFWCNPISGHATLYWYQQILGQGPKLLIQFQNNGVVDDSQLPKDRFSAERLKGVDSTLKIQPAKLEDSAVYLCASSKLAGAEQYFGPGTRLTVT.

The rearrangement joins TRBV5-1 to TRBJ2-3, with D possibly matching TRBD1 (5 bases). The CDR3 runs 15 residues. The germline V gene has CDR1 SGHRS and CDR2 YFSETQ. Trimming took off 0 bases at V and 2 bases at J, with 10 bases between the two ends. The CDR3: CASSLATRATDTQYF. CDR3 nucleotide sequence: TGCGCCAGCAGCTTGGCCACCAGGGCCACAGATACGCAGTATTTT. Full variable domain (remainder filled in from reference TRBV5-1 and TRBJ2-3): KAGVTQTPRYLIKTRGQQVTLSCSPISGHRSVSWYQQTPGQGLQFLFEYFSETQRNKGNFPGRFSGRQFSNSRSEMNVSTLELGDSALYLCASSLATRATDTQYFGPGTRLTVL.

This clone was found a few times. The gene calls are TRBV4-3 and TRBJ1-2; D uncertain. Germline V gene sequence: CDR1 LGHNA, CDR2 YSLEER. The V end lost 0 bases, the J end lost 7 bases, and 12 bases lay between the germline ends. The CDR3 extends over 14 amino acids. The CDR3 spells CASSQDKWSGGYTF. The DNA of the CDR3 is TGCGCCAGCAGCCAAGATAAGTGGTCAGGTGGCTACACCTTC.

This clone was seen a few times. This chain joins TRBV7-2 and TRBJ2-5; 9 nucleotides match TRBD1. Germline V gene lookup returns CDR1 SGHTA and CDR2 FQGNSA. CDR3 length: 15 residues. V lost 5 bases to trimming and J lost 5 bases; unmatched junction nucleotides: 9. CDR3 sequence: CASSKRPDRGETQYF. DNA for the CDR3: TGTGCCAGCAGCAAACGCCCGGACAGGGGCGAGACCCAGTACTTC. The full variable domain, with the rest looked up from reference TRBV7-2 and TRBJ2-5, is GAGVSQSPSNKVTEKGKDVELRCDPISGHTALYWYRQSLGQGLEFLIYFQGNSAPDKSGLPSDRFSAERTGGSVSTLTIQRTQQEDSAVYLCASSKRPDRGETQYFGPGTRLLVL.

This clone was seen more than once but under ten times. The chain has TRBV11-1 and TRBJ2-2; the match to TRBD2 covers 8 bases. The CDR3 covers 16 residues. Germline loops: CDR1 SGHAT, CDR2 FQDESV (reference sequence). V gave up 5 bases and J gave up 7 bases; unmatched junction bases: 12. The CDR3 DNA reads TGTGCCAGCAGCCCCATGGACGGGAGGGCCTTCGGGGAGCTGTTTTTT. It yields the protein CASSPMDGRAFGELFF.

Many counts were recorded for this clone. This sequence joins TRBV18 and TRBJ1-3; TRBD1 aligns across 7 bases. This CDR3 spans 16 amino acids. Trimming took 2 bases from V and 3 from J; bases not matched to a gene: 7. Germline V gene lookup returns CDR1 KGHSH and CDR2 LQKENI. This CDR3 is CASSPDTGVGGNTIYF. The CDR3, as DNA: TGTGCCAGCTCACCAGACACAGGGGTCGGTGGAAACACCATATATTTT.

In its sample, this clone was seen a few times. The genes are TRBV5-1 and TRBJ1-1, with TRBD1 matching over 7 bases. Germline V gene sequence: CDR1 SGHRS, CDR2 YFSETQ. After removal of 4 bases from V and 0 bases from J, the junction contained 3 bases not matched to a gene. The length of the CDR3 is 14 residues. The CDR3 DNA reads TGCGCCAGCAGCCTGGGGACAGTGAACACTGAAGCTTTCTTT. It encodes CASSLGTVNTEAFF.

This sequence joins TRBV7-9 and TRBJ1-1; D remains unclear. Trimming left V 9 bases short and J 1 base short, with 9 bases between. The CDR3 has 12 amino acids. Germline CDR1 and CDR2: SEHNR and FQNEAQ (reference sequence). CDR3 in amino acids: CASILENTEAFF. Here the CDR3 DNA reads TGTGCCAGTATACTTGAGAACACTGAAGCTTTCTTT. The variable domain in full, completed from reference TRBV7-9 and TRBJ1-1, reads DTGVSQNPRHKITKRGQNVTFRCDPISEHNRLYWYRQTLGQGPEFLTYFQNEAQLEKSRLLSDRFSAERPKGSFSTLEIQRTEQGDSAMYLCASILENTEAFFGQGTRLTVV.

This clone has more than one count but fewer than ten. The chain combines TRBV15 with TRBJ1-1, with D tentatively TRBD1 (5 bases). V lost 2 bases to trimming and J lost 1 base, with 11 bases between them. The CDR3 is 15 residues long. Germline lookup yields CDR1 LNHNV and CDR2 YYDKDF (reference sequence). Written as DNA, the CDR3 is TGTGCCACCAGCAGAAGAGACGGGGGGAACACTGAAGCTTTCTTT. It specifies CATSRRDGGNTEAFF.

CDR3 loop: CASSLSSEQFF. The CDR3 DNA reads TGTGCCAGCTCACTTAGCAGTGAGCAGTTCTTC. The rearrangement links TRBV18 to TRBJ2-1; D gene unclear. Germline CDR1 and CDR2: KGHSH and LQKENI. CDR3 length: 11 residues. V gave up 4 bases and J gave up 9 bases, with 7 bases separating them.

This clone turned up a few times. The V gene is TRBV10-3, the J gene TRBJ2-5, with 7 nucleotides matching TRBD1. Germline CDR1 is ENHRY and CDR2 is SYGVKD. The CDR3 has 15 amino acids. The V segment lost 8 bases and the J segment 2 bases; nucleotides outside the gene matches: 11. CDR3 amino acids: CAIARTGVSQETQYF. The CDR3 DNA reads as TGTGCCATCGCCAGGACAGGCGTGTCTCAAGAGACCCAGTACTTC.

This clone occurred a few times. The chain is built from TRBV2 and TRBJ2-5; D unclear. The ends were cut back, 4 bases at V and 1 base at J, with 10 bases in the middle. Germline-derived CDR1 and CDR2 are SNHLY and FYNNEI. This CDR3 comprises 14 residues. The CDR3 coding sequence is TGTGCCAGCAGTGGAGGCCAGTCCCAAGAGACCCAGTACTTC. Translation gives CASSGGQSQETQYF.

This clone was recorded a few times. This chain connects TRBV7-2 to TRBJ1-1; TRBD1 agrees at 7 bases. Looked up from germline, CDR1 is SGHTA and CDR2 is FQGNSA. The CDR3 extends over 13 amino acids. The V segment lost 2 bases and the J segment 4 bases; nucleotides outside the gene matches: 1. In DNA, the CDR3 is TGTGCCAGCAGCTTAAGGGACAGCACTGAAGCTTTCTTT. This gives the protein CASSLRDSTEAFF.

The J gene is TRBJ2-7, the V gene TRBV12-5; TRBD2 might be the D (7 bases). The CDR3 length is 13 residues. Between the trimmed V and J ends, which lost 5 bases and 5 bases, there was a span of 13 bases. Germline-derived CDR1 and CDR2 are LGHNT and FRNRAP. The CDR3, as DNA: TGTGCTAGTGGTCTAGCGGACAGCCACGAGCAGTACTTC. Translated, it gives CASGLADSHEQYF.

This clone came up once. This chain uses TRBV5-6 with TRBJ2-3; 7 nucleotides match TRBD1. CDR1 is SGHDT and CDR2 is YYEEEE in the germline V gene. After removal of 4 bases from V and 2 bases from J, the junction contained 7 bases not matched to a gene. The CDR3 runs 15 residues. The CDR3 nucleotides are TGTGCCAGCAGCAACCTGGGACAGCCCACAGATACGCAGTATTTT. It encodes CASSNLGQPTDTQYF.

The chain joins TRBV5-1 to TRBJ2-7; D gene uncertain. The CDR3 spans 11 residues. V dropped 3 bases and J dropped 7 bases, with 8 bases sitting between them. The germline V gene encodes CDR1 SGHRS and CDR2 YFSETQ. The CDR3 DNA reads TGCGCCAGCAGCTCCGATCGGGAGCAGTACTTC. It encodes CASSSDREQYF.

This clone was detected only a few times. The chain uses TRBV4-3 and TRBJ2-1; TRBD2 matches 8 bases. The CDR3 runs to 13 residues. The V gene's germline CDR1 is LGHNA and CDR2 YSLEER. After removal of 3 bases from V and 10 bases from J, the junction contained 5 bases not matched to a gene. CDR3 sequence: CASSQELAEEQFF. In DNA form, the CDR3 reads TGCGCCAGCAGCCAGGAACTAGCGGAGGAGCAGTTCTTC.

The V gene is TRBV2, the J gene TRBJ2-7, with 13 bases matching TRBD2. J was trimmed by 3 bases and V by 6 bases; bases with no gene match: 8. Germline CDR1 and CDR2: SNHLY and FYNNEI. The CDR3 has 16 residues. The CDR3 DNA follows: TGTGCCAGCAGCCAACGGACTAGCGGGAGCCTCTACGAGCAGTACTTC. Translating it yields CASSQRTSGSLYEQYF.

This clone has a count of ten or more. The chain joins TRBV29-1 to TRBJ2-5; D perhaps matches TRBD1 (5 bases). CDR3 length: 13 amino acids. V dropped 5 bases and J dropped 2 bases, with 12 bases sitting between them. The germline V gene has CDR1 SQVTM and CDR2 ANQGSEA. The CDR3 spells CSVLGPGQETQYF. The CDR3 coding sequence is TGCAGCGTTTTGGGGCCCGGACAAGAGACCCAGTACTTC.

The chain recombines TRBV6-6 with TRBJ2-1; 12 bases fit TRBD2. V was clipped by 6 bases and J by 9 bases; unmatched bases: 9. The CDR3 totals 15 residues. Germline V gene lookup returns CDR1 MNHNY and CDR2 SVGAGI (reference sequence). CDR3 in amino acids: CASRFLAGGLGEQFF. The CDR3 bases are TGTGCCAGCAGGTTCCTAGCGGGGGGGCTCGGTGAGCAGTTCTTC.

Regarding this clone: Other DNA sequences of this sample code for an identical CDR3. The chain couples TRBV4-3 to TRBJ2-1; tentatively, D is TRBD2 (5 bases). The CDR3 covers 16 residues. Germline CDR1 and CDR2: LGHNA and YSLEER. V was cut by 1 base and J by 0 bases, with 10 bases left in between. The CDR3 nucleotides read TGCGCCAGCAGCCAAGGGGGTACTAGCTCCTACAATGAGCAGTTCTTC. Protein sequence: CASSQGGTSSYNEQFF.

This clone has more than one count but fewer than ten. The CDR3 DNA reads TGTGCCAGCAGCGTAGGGACAGGGGCCCGTCTCTCCTACGAGCAGTACTTC. Its translation: CASSVGTGARLSYEQYF. The chain couples TRBV9 to TRBJ2-7; 9 positions match TRBD1. CDR3 length: 17 amino acids. CDR1 is SGDLS and CDR2 is YYNGEE in the germline V gene. V lost 0 bases, J lost 0 bases, and 7 bases stayed unmatched.

The chain links TRBV9 to TRBJ2-5; tentative D call: TRBD2 (5 bases). Per germline, CDR1 SGDLS and CDR2 YYNGEE. Between the trimmed V and J ends, which lost 0 bases and 5 bases, there was a span of 14 bases. CDR3 length: 15 amino acids. CDR3: CASSVGASLVETQYF. The CDR3 DNA sequence: TGTGCCAGCAGCGTAGGGGCTAGCCTGGTGGAGACCCAGTACTTC.

As regards this clone: Other DNA variants within this sample encode the same CDR3. The chain combines TRBV29-1 with TRBJ2-7, with TRBD1 matching over 8 bases. The CDR3 extends over 12 amino acids. V lost 7 bases, J lost 3 bases, and 5 bases stayed unmatched. Germline CDR1 SQVTM, CDR2 ANQGSEA. CDR3 amino acids: CSAGQGDYEQYF. DNA of the CDR3: TGCAGCGCTGGACAGGGAGACTACGAGCAGTACTTC.

The chain recombines TRBV29-1 with TRBJ1-1; perhaps TRBD1 as D (5 bases). Trimming pared 6 bases from V and 2 bases from J, leaving 13 bases between. The V gene's germline CDR1 is SQVTM and CDR2 ANQGSEA. This CDR3 spans 13 amino acids. This CDR3 is CSVPGGINTEAFF. CDR3 in DNA: TGCAGCGTACCCGGGGGGATCAACACTGAAGCTTTCTTT.

CDR3 loop: CASSPGVNEKLFF. The CDR3 DNA follows: TGTGCCAGCTCACCGGGAGTTAATGAAAAACTGTTTTTT. This chain joins TRBV18 and TRBJ1-4; D remains ambiguous. Germline V lookup: CDR1 KGHSH, CDR2 LQKENI. This CDR3 is 13 amino acids long. V shed 3 bases and J shed 4 bases, with 6 bases lying between them.

The chain carries TRBV2 and TRBJ2-5; D is unclear. The germline gives CDR1 SNHLY, CDR2 FYNNEI. Trimming shortened V by 1 base and J by 3 bases, and 9 bases separated the two germline ends. The CDR3 loop spans 14 amino acids. The CDR3 bases are TGTGCCAGCAGTGAAGGCAAGCTCAAAGAGACCCAGTACTTC. Protein sequence: CASSEGKLKETQYF.

J is TRBJ1-1 and V is TRBV6-1; 9 nucleotides line up with TRBD1. The V segment lost 6 bases and the J segment 5 bases; nucleotides outside the gene matches: 10. Germline V gives CDR1 MNHNS, CDR2 SASEGT. This CDR3 is built from 15 residues. The CDR3 DNA reads as TGTGCCAGCAGCCCGGGACAGGGCTTTGGGACTGAAGCTTTCTTT. It is translated as CASSPGQGFGTEAFF.

V usage is TRBV7-2 and J usage is TRBJ2-7; the D is unclear. V gave up 4 bases and J gave up 3 bases, with 13 bases separating them. CDR3 size: 14 residues. Germline CDR1 is SGHTA and CDR2 is FQGNSA. The chain's CDR3 is CASSSPPGHYEQYF. CDR3 bases: TGTGCCAGCAGCTCGCCCCCGGGTCACTACGAGCAGTACTTC.

CDR3 DNA: TGTGCCAGCAGCCAGGGCGGAATCAGGGCTAGCGGGCAAGAGACCCAGTACTTC. Residues: CASSQGGIRASGQETQYF. The genes are TRBV4-2 and TRBJ2-5; 8 bases are shared with TRBD2. With V trimmed by 3 bases and J by 2 bases, 14 bases remained unmatched. The CDR3 is 18 amino acids. CDR1 is LGHNA and CDR2 is YNFKEQ in the germline V gene.

This clone has more than one count but fewer than ten. The chain links TRBV7-2 to TRBJ2-7; no firm D call. V lost 3 bases and J lost 0, with 6 bases in between. Germline V gene lookup returns CDR1 SGHTA and CDR2 FQGNSA. This CDR3 contains 13 residues. CDR3 protein: CASSLAVSYEQYF. The CDR3 DNA reads as TGTGCCAGCAGCTTGGCAGTCTCCTACGAGCAGTACTTC.